The sequence of this T cell receptor (beta chain) was determined in a study of CD8 T cells in ankylosing spondylitis. Study outcomes and limitations: Prior work had noted some motif variants in reactive arthritis blood and synovial fluid. Reportedly, matched ankylosing spondylitis synovial fluid was significantly enriched for disease-linked clones. A motif of under 10 highly homologous TCR beta variants was seen as apparently characteristic of ankylosing spondylitis blood.

Molecular-barcoded quantitative 5'-RACE produced these TCR beta libraries. TCRdb called the 5' RACE reads again in MiXCR, with one record for every CDR3 protein. The data hold a few hundred thousand distinct CDR3 sequences, with less than 25% observed a single time. CDR1 SSHAT and CDR2 FNYEAQ come from the germline V gene (reference sequence). The CDR3 extends over 15 amino acids. Concerning this clonotype itself: What it binds is not known. The junction shows a germline mismatch at one end, possibly a read error.

The V call is TRBV7-7, the J call TRBJ2-5; D is undetermined. This TCR came from a female donor with ankylosing spondylitis or in good health (not recorded which). The sequencing input was blood, either unsorted or a sorted T cell fraction (not recorded which). CDR3 DNA: TGTGCTAGCAGTTTTCCCCTGAAAAGGAAAGAGACCCAGTACTTC. Translation: CASSFPLKRKETQYF.